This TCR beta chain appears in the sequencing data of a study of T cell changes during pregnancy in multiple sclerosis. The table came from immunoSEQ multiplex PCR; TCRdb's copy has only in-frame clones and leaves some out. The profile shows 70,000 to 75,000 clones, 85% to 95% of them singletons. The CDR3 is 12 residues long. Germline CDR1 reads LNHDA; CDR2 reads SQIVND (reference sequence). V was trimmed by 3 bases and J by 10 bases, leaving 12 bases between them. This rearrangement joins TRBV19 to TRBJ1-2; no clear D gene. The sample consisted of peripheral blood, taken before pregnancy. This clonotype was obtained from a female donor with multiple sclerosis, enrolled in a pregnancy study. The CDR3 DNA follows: TGTGCCAGTAGTATTGATTTGGCGGACTACACCTTC. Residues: CASSIDLADYTF.